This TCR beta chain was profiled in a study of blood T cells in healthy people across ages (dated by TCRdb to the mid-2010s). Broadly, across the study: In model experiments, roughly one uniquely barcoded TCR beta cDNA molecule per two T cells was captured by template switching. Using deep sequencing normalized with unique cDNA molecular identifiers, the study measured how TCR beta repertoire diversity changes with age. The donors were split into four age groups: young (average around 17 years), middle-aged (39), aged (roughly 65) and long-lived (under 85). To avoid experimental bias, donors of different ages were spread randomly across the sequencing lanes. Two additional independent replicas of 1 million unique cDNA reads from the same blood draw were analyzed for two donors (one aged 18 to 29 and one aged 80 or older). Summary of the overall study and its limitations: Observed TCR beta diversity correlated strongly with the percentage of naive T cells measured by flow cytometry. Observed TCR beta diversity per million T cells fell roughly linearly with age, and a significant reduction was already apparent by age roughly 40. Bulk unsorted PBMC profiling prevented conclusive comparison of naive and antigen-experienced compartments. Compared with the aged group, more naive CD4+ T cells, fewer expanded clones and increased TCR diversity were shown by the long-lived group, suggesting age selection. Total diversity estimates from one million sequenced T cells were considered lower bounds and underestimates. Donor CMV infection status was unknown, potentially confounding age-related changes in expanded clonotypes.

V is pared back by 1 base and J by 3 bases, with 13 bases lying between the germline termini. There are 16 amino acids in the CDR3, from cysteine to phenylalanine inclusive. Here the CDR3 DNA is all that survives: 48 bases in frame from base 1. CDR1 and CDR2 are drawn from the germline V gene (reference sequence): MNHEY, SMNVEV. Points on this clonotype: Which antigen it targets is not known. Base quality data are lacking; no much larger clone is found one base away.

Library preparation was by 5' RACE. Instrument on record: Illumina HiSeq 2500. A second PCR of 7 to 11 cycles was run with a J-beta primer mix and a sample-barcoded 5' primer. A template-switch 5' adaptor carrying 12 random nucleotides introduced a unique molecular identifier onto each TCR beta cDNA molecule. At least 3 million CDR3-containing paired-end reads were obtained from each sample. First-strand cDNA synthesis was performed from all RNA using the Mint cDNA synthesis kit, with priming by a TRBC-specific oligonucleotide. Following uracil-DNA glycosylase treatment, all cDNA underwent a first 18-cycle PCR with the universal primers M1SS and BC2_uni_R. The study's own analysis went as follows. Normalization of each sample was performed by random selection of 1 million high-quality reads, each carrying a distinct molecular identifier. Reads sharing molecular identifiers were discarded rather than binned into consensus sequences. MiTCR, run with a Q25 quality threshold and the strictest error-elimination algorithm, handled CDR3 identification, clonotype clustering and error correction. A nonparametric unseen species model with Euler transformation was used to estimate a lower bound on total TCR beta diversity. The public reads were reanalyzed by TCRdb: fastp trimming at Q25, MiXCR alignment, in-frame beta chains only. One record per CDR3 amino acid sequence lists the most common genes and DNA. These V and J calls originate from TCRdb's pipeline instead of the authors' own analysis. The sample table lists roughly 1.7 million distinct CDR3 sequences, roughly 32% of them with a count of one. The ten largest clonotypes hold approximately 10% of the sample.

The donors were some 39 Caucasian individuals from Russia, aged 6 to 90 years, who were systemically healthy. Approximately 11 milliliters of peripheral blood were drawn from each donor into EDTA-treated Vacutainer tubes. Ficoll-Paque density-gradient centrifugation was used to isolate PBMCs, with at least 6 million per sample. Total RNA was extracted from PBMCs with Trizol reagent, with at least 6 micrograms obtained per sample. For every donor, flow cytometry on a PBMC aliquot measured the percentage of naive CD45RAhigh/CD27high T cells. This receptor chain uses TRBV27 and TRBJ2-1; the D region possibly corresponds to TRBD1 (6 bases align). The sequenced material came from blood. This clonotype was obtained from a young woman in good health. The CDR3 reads CASSLWGPRNYNEQFF. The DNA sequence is TGTGCCAGCAGTTTATGGGGGCCTCGAAACTACAATGAGCAGTTCTTC.